These 11 T cell receptor beta chains originate from one sample sequenced in a study of cytomegalovirus exposure and HLA in healthy donors. A multiplex PCR was run with 60 Vbeta primers and 13 Jbeta primers. The method was immunoSEQ multiplex PCR; TCRdb's version includes in-frame clones alone and lacks a portion of them. This listing includes under 95,000 clones. The sequenced sample was PBMCs. All receptors derive from a female donor in good health and CMV-seropositive.

V gene TRBV7-2 combines with J gene TRBJ1-6; TRBD1 matches at 8 bases. The CDR3 runs to 15 residues. J was trimmed by 9 bases and V by 4 bases; bases with no gene match: 8. The germline V gene encodes CDR1 SGHTA and CDR2 FQGNSA. CDR3 DNA sequence: TGTGCCAGCAGCTCCGGACAGGGAGAGAGTTCACCCCTCCACTTT. Protein sequence: CASSSGQGESSPLHF.

V gene TRBV15 combines with J gene TRBJ2-2; TRBD2 matches at 7 bases. The V gene's germline CDR1 is LNHNV and CDR2 YYDKDF (reference sequence). The CDR3 loop spans 17 amino acids. V lost 0 bases and J lost 3; bases outside the gene matches: 7. Here the CDR3 reads CATSRERLAVYTGELFF. Written as DNA, the CDR3 is TGTGCCACCAGCAGAGAAAGGCTAGCGGTGTACACCGGGGAGCTGTTTTTT.

This rearrangement joins TRBV11-3 to TRBJ2-7; tentatively, D is TRBD1 (6 bases). CDR1 is SGHNT and CDR2 is YENEEA in the germline V gene. Trimming left V 1 base short and J 4 bases short, with 8 bases between. The CDR3 is 13 residues long. The CDR3 nucleotides are TGTGCCAGCAGCTTAGGTACAGGGTACGAGCAGTACTTC. Amino acids: CASSLGTGYEQYF. The whole variable domain, filled in from reference TRBV11-3 and TRBJ2-7, reads EAGVVQSPRYKIIEKKQPVAFWCNPISGHNTLYWYLQNLGQGPELLIRYENEEAVDDSQLPKDRFSAERLKGVDSTLKIQPAELGDSAVYLCASSLGTGYEQYFGPGTRLTVT.

The J gene is TRBJ2-7, the V gene TRBV19; a possible D gene is TRBD1 (6 bases). The V end lost 3 bases, the J end lost 2 bases, and 11 bases lay between the germline ends. Germline lookup yields CDR1 LNHDA and CDR2 SQIVND (reference sequence). This CDR3 region has 14 residues. Here the CDR3 DNA reads TGTGCCAGTAGTATCACAGGGTTCCCCTACGAGCAGTACTTC. This translates into CASSITGFPYEQYF.

The chain links TRBV18 to TRBJ2-5, with D perhaps TRBD2 (6 bases). The V gene's germline CDR1 is KGHSH and CDR2 LQKENI. V lost 5 bases and J lost 2, with 24 bases in between. The CDR3 has 18 amino acids. In DNA form, the CDR3 reads TGTGCCAGCTCAAACGCGGGGACTCCACAGTTTAGGCAAGAGACCCAGTACTTC. As protein: CASSNAGTPQFRQETQYF.

The V and J genes are TRBV28 and TRBJ2-6; 9 bases map to TRBD1. CDR1 and CDR2 from the germline V gene are MDHEN and SYDVKM. This CDR3 is built from 17 residues. After removal of 6 bases from V and 0 bases from J, the junction contained 6 bases not matched to a gene. Here the CDR3 reads CASSKGQGNSGANVLTF. CDR3 coding DNA: TGTGCCAGCAGCAAGGGACAGGGAAACTCTGGGGCCAACGTCCTGACTTTC.

V usage is TRBV7-2 and J usage is TRBJ2-1, with 8 bases that match TRBD2. The germline gives CDR1 SGHTA, CDR2 FQGNSA. The CDR3 spans 17 residues. V shed 1 base, J shed 3 bases, and the junction held 8 bases outside the gene matches. The CDR3 nucleotides read TGTGCCAGCAGCTTAGTAGGGATTAGCGGGAACTACAATGAGCAGTTCTTC. Amino acids: CASSLVGISGNYNEQFF. Full variable domain (remainder filled in from reference TRBV7-2 and TRBJ2-1): GAGVSQSPSNKVTEKGKDVELRCDPISGHTALYWYRQSLGQGLEFLIYFQGNSAPDKSGLPSDRFSAERTGGSVSTLTIQRTQQEDSAVYLCASSLVGISGNYNEQFFGPGTRLTVL.

V gene TRBV25-1 combines with J gene TRBJ1-2; a possible D gene is TRBD1 (5 bases). With 2 bases removed from V and 2 bases from J, the gap between germline ends came to 9 bases. Germline V gene sequence: CDR1 MGHDK, CDR2 SYGVNS. This CDR3 region has 14 residues. CDR3 region: CASSEQGWNYGYTF. CDR3 coding DNA: TGTGCCAGCAGTGAACAGGGTTGGAACTATGGCTACACCTTC.

The chain couples TRBV19 to TRBJ1-1; D perhaps matches TRBD1 (6 bases). The V gene lost 6 bases and the J gene lost 6 bases, with 8 bases spanning the gap. This CDR3 comprises 11 residues. Germline loops: CDR1 LNHDA, CDR2 SQIVND (reference sequence). This chain's CDR3 is CASSDRPEAFF. For the CDR3, the DNA is TGTGCCAGTAGCGACAGGCCTGAAGCTTTCTTT. Complete variable domain (other parts from reference TRBV19 and TRBJ1-1): DGGITQSPKYLFRKEGQNVTLSCEQNLNHDAMYWYRQDPGQGLRLIYYSQIVNDFQKGDIAEGYSVSREKKESFPLTVTSAQKNPTAFYLCASSDRPEAFFGQGTRLTVV.

Frequency places this clone as medium-sized. The rearrangement links TRBV28 to TRBJ2-1; TRBD2 aligns across 12 bases. V gave up 4 bases and J gave up 9 bases; unmatched junction bases: 7. CDR1 and CDR2 (germline): MDHEN, SYDVKM. CDR3 length: 15 residues. CDR3 residues: CASSSSSGRVFEQFF. The CDR3 DNA reads as TGTGCCAGCAGTTCCTCTAGCGGGAGGGTATTTGAGCAGTTCTTC.

The chain is built from TRBV18 and TRBJ1-4, with D unclear. The V gene's germline CDR1 is KGHSH and CDR2 LQKENI. Deletions cut 0 bases from V and 5 bases from J, with 7 bases between. The length of the CDR3 is 14 residues. Here the CDR3 reads CASSPPGANEKLFF. The CDR3 DNA is TGTGCCAGCTCACCACCGGGCGCCAATGAAAAACTGTTTTTT.